The next 20 T cell receptor beta chains were all read from a single sample in a study of blood T cell repertoires in COVID-19 (dated by TCRdb to the early 2020s). Receptor libraries were prepared by the immunoSEQ multiplex PCR assay. TCRdb mirrors the immuneACCESS table, restricted to in-frame sequences. Some clones are absent from its copies; in checked studies, under half trace to an unresolved V gene, and the reason for the others is unknown. The sample records some 99,000 clones, around 90% of which are singletons. 3.5% to 5.5% of the sample is taken by the ten largest. Input material: peripheral blood. Every receptor here comes from a man aged 65 to 85 with acute or convalescent COVID-19.

The chain combines TRBV5-6 with TRBJ2-3; D might be TRBD1 (5 bases). Trimming removed 1 base from V and 2 bases from J, with 8 bases in between. This CDR3 contains 14 residues. Germline CDR1 is SGHDT and CDR2 is YYEEEE. CDR3 in amino acids: CASSLRGVTDTQYF. The CDR3 nucleotides read TGTGCCAGCAGCTTGAGGGGCGTCACAGATACGCAGTATTTT.

The chain uses TRBV5-4 and TRBJ1-1; 8 bases are shared with TRBD1. J lost 4 bases, V lost 4 bases, and 6 bases had no gene match. Germline CDR1 and CDR2: SGHNT and YYREEE (reference sequence). The CDR3 is 14 residues long. The CDR3, as DNA: TGTGCCAGCAGCCTCAGGGGGCTGGGCACTGAAGCTTTCTTT. The encoded protein is CASSLRGLGTEAFF.

This sequence joins TRBV5-4 and TRBJ2-7; the D gene is possibly TRBD1 (5 bases). The V gene's germline CDR1 is SGHNT and CDR2 YYREEE (reference sequence). The V end was cut by 2 bases, the J end by 7 bases, with 16 bases between. The CDR3 contains 14 residues. The DNA for the CDR3 is TGTGCCAGCAGCTTTCAGGGTTATCAGGGAGAGCAGTACTTC. This gives the protein CASSFQGYQGEQYF.

Only one count was recorded for this clone. The chain carries TRBV2 and TRBJ1-3; 8 positions match TRBD1. Per germline, CDR1 SNHLY and CDR2 FYNNEI. J lost 2 bases, V lost 5 bases, and 5 bases had no gene match. This CDR3 is 15 amino acids long. The CDR3 nucleotides read TGTGCCAGCAGTTCGACAGGGGTTACTGGAAACACCATATATTTT. It is translated as CASSSTGVTGNTIYF.

This clone was detected only once. This rearrangement joins TRBV5-4 to TRBJ2-7; D might be TRBD1 (7 bases). The germline V and J ends were trimmed by 3 bases and 5 bases, with 18 bases remaining between them. Germline assignment: CDR1 SGHNT and CDR2 YYREEE (reference sequence). The CDR3 covers 15 residues. Here the CDR3 DNA reads TGTGCCAGCAGCTCAGCTCAGGGGGGCGGAGACGAGCAGTACTTC. Amino acid sequence: CASSSAQGGGDEQYF.

The chain couples TRBV4-2 to TRBJ1-2; possible D gene TRBD1, 5 bases. Germline CDR1 is LGHNA and CDR2 is YNFKEQ. CDR3 length: 15 amino acids. V lost 0 bases, J lost 1 base, and 9 bases lay in between. The CDR3 loop reads CASSQDRGVNYGYTF. The CDR3 bases are TGTGCCAGCAGCCAAGATCGGGGGGTTAACTATGGCTACACCTTC.

The chain joins TRBV10-3 to TRBJ1-2; D gene uncertain. V was cut by 6 bases and J by 1 base, with 15 bases left in between. Germline CDR1 ENHRY, CDR2 SYGVKD. The CDR3 loop spans 15 amino acids. CDR3 amino acids: CAIRSTAYINYGYTF. The CDR3 coding sequence is TGTGCCATCAGGAGCACAGCCTACATTAACTATGGCTACACCTTC.

This chain uses TRBV19 with TRBJ1-3; D gene ambiguous. The germline V gene has CDR1 LNHDA and CDR2 SQIVND (reference sequence). Trimming cost V 9 bases and J 2 bases, with 8 bases left between them. This CDR3 has 12 residues. The CDR3, as DNA: TGTGCCAGCCGGACTCCTGGAAACACCATATATTTT. Protein: CASRTPGNTIYF.

The chain carries TRBV11-2 and TRBJ1-1; D might be TRBD1 (5 bases). Trimming removed 3 bases at V and 7 bases at J, with 9 bases between. The CDR3 runs to 12 residues. Per germline, CDR1 SGHAT and CDR2 FQNNGV. In DNA, the CDR3 is TGTGCCAGCAGCTTTTGGCAGGGTGAAGCTTTCTTT. This sequence encodes CASSFWQGEAFF.

V usage is TRBV4-1 and J usage is TRBJ1-3, with unresolved D. Deletions cut 1 base from V and 0 bases from J, with 10 bases between. Germline values: CDR1 MGHRA, CDR2 YSYEKL. The CDR3 length is 16 residues. The CDR3 DNA is TGCGCCAGCAGCCAAGCCTCAGGTCTCTCTGGAAACACCATATATTTT. It codes for CASSQASGLSGNTIYF.

For the CDR3, the DNA is TGTGCCAGCAGCCAAGATGGGACAGGGAGCTTCGAGCAGTACTTC. This gives the protein CASSQDGTGSFEQYF. The J gene is TRBJ2-7, the V gene TRBV3-1 (or the pseudogene TRBV3-2); the match to TRBD1 covers 9 bases. The trim removed 0 bases at V and 6 bases at J, leaving 6 bases unmatched. CDR3 size: 15 residues. Per germline, CDR1 LGHDT and CDR2 YNNKEL (reference sequence).

The genes are TRBV10-3 and TRBJ2-3, with 10 bases fitting TRBD2. The germline gives CDR1 ENHRY, CDR2 SYGVKD. V gave up 8 bases and J gave up 2 bases; unmatched junction bases: 10. This CDR3 region has 16 residues. For the CDR3, the DNA is TGTGCCATCGGGGTTAATAGCGGGGGGACCACAGATACGCAGTATTTT. It codes for CAIGVNSGGTTDTQYF.

The rearrangement links TRBV5-1 to TRBJ1-1; 7 bases agree with TRBD1. With V trimmed by 4 bases and J by 6 bases, 9 bases remained unmatched. The V gene's germline CDR1 is SGHRS and CDR2 YFSETQ. This CDR3 is built from 14 residues. The CDR3 reads CASSLEGADAEAFF. The CDR3 nucleotides are TGCGCCAGCAGCCTCGAGGGGGCGGACGCTGAAGCTTTCTTT. Full variable domain (outside the CDR3, taken from reference TRBV5-1 and TRBJ1-1): KAGVTQTPRYLIKTRGQQVTLSCSPISGHRSVSWYQQTPGQGLQFLFEYFSETQRNKGNFPGRFSGRQFSNSRSEMNVSTLELGDSALYLCASSLEGADAEAFFGQGTRLTVV.

This chain links TRBV5-1 with TRBJ2-1, with 7 bases fitting TRBD1. The germline CDR1 and CDR2 sequences are SGHRS and YFSETQ. V lost 3 bases to trimming and J lost 10 bases; unmatched junction nucleotides: 7. The CDR3 has 13 amino acids. This CDR3 reads CASSSWTGTEQFF. Written as DNA, the CDR3 is TGCGCCAGCAGCTCCTGGACAGGAACGGAGCAGTTCTTC.

The chain combines TRBV6-5 with TRBJ2-1; 8 bases fit TRBD2. CDR3 length equals 15 residues. Germline V gives CDR1 MNHEY, CDR2 SVGAGI. Trimming took 0 bases from V and 4 from J; bases not matched to a gene: 2. The CDR3 bases are TGTGCCAGCAGTTACTCTGCGGGGGGTTACAATGAGCAGTTCTTC. Amino acids: CASSYSAGGYNEQFF.

The gene calls are TRBV3-1 (or the pseudogene TRBV3-2) and TRBJ1-1; 9 nucleotides match TRBD1. CDR3 size: 12 residues. Per the germline V gene, CDR1 is LGHDT and CDR2 is YNNKEL (reference sequence). The J segment lost 9 bases and the V segment lost 4 bases, leaving 3 bases of the junction unmatched. Here the CDR3 DNA reads TGTGCCAGCAGCCCACAGGGGGCTCAAGCTTTCTTT. Protein: CASSPQGAQAFF.

This clone was detected a few times. This chain connects TRBV28 to TRBJ2-7, with D possibly matching TRBD1 (5 bases). Germline loops: CDR1 MDHEN, CDR2 SYDVKM. V lost 2 bases and J 4 bases, leaving 9 bases between the germline ends. The CDR3 runs 13 residues. CDR3 region: CASSLNAGYEQYF. As DNA, the CDR3 is TGTGCCAGCAGTTTAAACGCAGGGTACGAGCAGTACTTC. The full variable domain, completed using reference TRBV28 and TRBJ2-7, is DVKVTQSSRYLVKRTGEKVFLECVQDMDHENMFWYRQDPGLGLRLIYFSYDVKMKEKGDIPEGYSVSREKKERFSLILESASTNQTSMYLCASSLNAGYEQYFGPGTRLTVT.

This clone came up a few times. This rearrangement joins TRBV12-3 or TRBV12-4 to TRBJ1-6; TRBD1 is a possible D gene (5 bases). The ends were cut back, 6 bases at V and 7 bases at J, with 10 bases in the middle. The CDR3 has 13 residues. The CDR3 DNA is TGTGCCAGCAGCCCCAGGGCCAATTCACCCCTCCACTTT. Its translation is CASSPRANSPLHF.

The chain joins TRBV7-6 to TRBJ2-5; 11 positions agree with TRBD1. This CDR3 is built from 16 residues. Trimming at V came to 1 base and at J to 5 bases, leaving 6 bases not matched to a gene. CDR1 and CDR2 (germline): SGHVS, FNYEAQ. CDR3 protein: CASSLGGTGGVETQYF. The CDR3 bases are TGTGCCAGCAGCTTAGGTGGGACAGGGGGTGTTGAGACCCAGTACTTC.

In regard to this clone: This same CDR3 is encoded by further DNA sequences in the sample. The V call is TRBV11-2, the J call TRBJ2-2; D perhaps matches TRBD2 (5 bases). V lost 5 bases to trimming and J lost 1 base, with 8 bases between them. This CDR3 has 14 amino acids. CDR1 is SGHAT, CDR2 FQNNGV, per germline. CDR3 coding DNA: TGTGCCAGCAGCCGCCGGGGGAACACCGGGGAGCTGTTTTTT. Protein sequence: CASSRRGNTGELFF.